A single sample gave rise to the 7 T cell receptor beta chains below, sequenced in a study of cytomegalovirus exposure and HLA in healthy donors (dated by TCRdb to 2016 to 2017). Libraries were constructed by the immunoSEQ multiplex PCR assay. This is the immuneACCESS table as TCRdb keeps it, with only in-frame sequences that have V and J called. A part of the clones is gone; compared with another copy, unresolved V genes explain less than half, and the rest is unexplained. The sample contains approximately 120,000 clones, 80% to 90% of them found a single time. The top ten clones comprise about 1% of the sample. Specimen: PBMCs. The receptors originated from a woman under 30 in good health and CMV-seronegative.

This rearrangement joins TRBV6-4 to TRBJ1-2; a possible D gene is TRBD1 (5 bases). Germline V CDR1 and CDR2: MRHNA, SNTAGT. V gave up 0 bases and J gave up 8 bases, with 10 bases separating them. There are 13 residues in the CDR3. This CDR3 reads CASSDSDSKGYTF. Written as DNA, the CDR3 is TGTGCCAGCAGTGACTCCGACAGTAAAGGCTACACCTTC.

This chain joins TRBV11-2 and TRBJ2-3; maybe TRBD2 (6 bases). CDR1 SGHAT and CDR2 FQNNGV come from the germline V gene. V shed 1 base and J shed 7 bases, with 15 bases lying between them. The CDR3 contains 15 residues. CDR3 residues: CASSLGALGRNTQYF. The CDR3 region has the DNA TGTGCCAGCAGCTTAGGCGCACTCGGGAGAAATACGCAGTATTTT.

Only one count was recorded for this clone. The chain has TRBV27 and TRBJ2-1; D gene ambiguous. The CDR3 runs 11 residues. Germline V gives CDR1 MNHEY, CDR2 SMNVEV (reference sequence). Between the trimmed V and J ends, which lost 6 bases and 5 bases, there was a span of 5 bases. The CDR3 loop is CASRTNNEQFF. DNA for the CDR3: TGTGCCAGCAGAACTAACAATGAGCAGTTCTTC.

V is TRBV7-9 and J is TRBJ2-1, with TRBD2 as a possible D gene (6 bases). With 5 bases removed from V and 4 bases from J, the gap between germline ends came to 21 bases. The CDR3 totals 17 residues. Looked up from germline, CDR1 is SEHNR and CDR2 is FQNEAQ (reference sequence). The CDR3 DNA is TGTGCCAGCAGCGCCCAGGTTGAGCGGGTGATGTACAATGAGCAGTTCTTC. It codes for CASSAQVERVMYNEQFF.

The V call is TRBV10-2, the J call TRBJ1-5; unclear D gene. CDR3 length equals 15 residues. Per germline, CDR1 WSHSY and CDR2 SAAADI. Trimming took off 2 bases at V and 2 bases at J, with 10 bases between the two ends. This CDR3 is CASSETDTGNQPQHF. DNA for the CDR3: TGCGCCAGCAGTGAGACCGACACGGGCAATCAGCCCCAGCATTTT.

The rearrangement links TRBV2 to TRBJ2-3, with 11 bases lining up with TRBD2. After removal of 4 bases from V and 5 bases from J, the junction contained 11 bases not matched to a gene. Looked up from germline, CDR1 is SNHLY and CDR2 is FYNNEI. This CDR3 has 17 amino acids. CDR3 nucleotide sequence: TGTGCCAGCAGTGGAACTAGCGGGGGTCGGACATTAGATACGCAGTATTTT. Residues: CASSGTSGGRTLDTQYF.

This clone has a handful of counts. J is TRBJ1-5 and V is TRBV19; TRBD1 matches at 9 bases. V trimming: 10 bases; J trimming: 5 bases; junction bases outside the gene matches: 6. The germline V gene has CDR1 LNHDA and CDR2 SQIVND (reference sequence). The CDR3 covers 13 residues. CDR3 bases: TGTGCCACCTGGACAGGGGCATATCAGCCCCAGCATTTT. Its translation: CATWTGAYQPQHF. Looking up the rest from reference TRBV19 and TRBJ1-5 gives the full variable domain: DGGITQSPKYLFRKEGQNVTLSCEQNLNHDAMYWYRQDPGQGLRLIYYSQIVNDFQKGDIAEGYSVSREKKESFPLTVTSAQKNPTAFYLCATWTGAYQPQHFGDGTRLSIL.